Listed here are 27 T cell receptor beta chains from one sample, sequenced in a study of T cell clonotyping in hematopoietic cell transplantation. Some clones are missing from TCRdb's copy, which holds only in-frame ones; the method was immunoSEQ multiplex PCR. The sample includes some 40,000 clones, 85% to 95% of them seen just once. Sequencing was carried out using peripheral blood mononuclear cells. Source of these receptors: a woman between 45 and 60 years old in good health. Some clones in this sample may be carry-over from other donors' samples.

The chain uses TRBV19 and TRBJ1-1; 8 bases map to TRBD1. Losses at the gene ends were 3 bases for V and 3 bases for J; bases not matched to a gene: 9. The CDR3 totals 16 residues. Germline V gives CDR1 LNHDA, CDR2 SQIVND (reference sequence). The CDR3, as DNA: TGTGCCAGTAGTATGACAGGGGTGCGCCCCTACACTGAAGCTTTCTTT. Translation gives CASSMTGVRPYTEAFF.

This clone was found a few times. This CDR3 reads CASSRSGYYGYTF. DNA of the CDR3: TGTGCCAGCAGTCGTTCAGGGTACTATGGCTACACCTTC. This rearrangement joins TRBV6-5 to TRBJ1-2; possible D gene TRBD1, 5 bases. The CDR3 consists of 13 residues. Germline V CDR1 and CDR2: MNHEY, SVGAGI. V lost 5 bases to trimming and J lost 3 bases, with 10 bases between them.

This clone was counted a single time. This rearrangement joins TRBV4-1 to TRBJ1-1, with D uncertain. V was pared by 5 bases and J by 0 bases, with 10 bases between. Germline loops: CDR1 MGHRA, CDR2 YSYEKL. The CDR3 runs 14 residues. The CDR3 region has the DNA TGCGCCAGCAGCGTAGGAGAGGTGAACACTGAAGCTTTCTTT. It yields the protein CASSVGEVNTEAFF.

The DNA for the CDR3 is TGTGCCAGCAATTCGGGGGGGCCGGGCACCGGGGAGCTGTTTTTT. This encodes CASNSGGPGTGELFF. V gene TRBV28 combines with J gene TRBJ2-2, with 8 bases fitting TRBD2. Germline assignment: CDR1 MDHEN and CDR2 SYDVKM. J lost 4 bases, V lost 7 bases, and 8 bases had no gene match. This CDR3 spans 15 amino acids.

The rearrangement links TRBV4-3 to TRBJ1-1; D is uncertain. The CDR3 consists of 16 residues. Trimming removed 4 bases at V and 0 bases at J, with 15 bases between. The germline V gene has CDR1 LGHNA and CDR2 YSLEER. CDR3 sequence reads: CASSPTPEGMNTEAFF. DNA for the CDR3: TGCGCCAGCAGCCCGACTCCGGAGGGCATGAACACTGAAGCTTTCTTT.

This rearrangement joins TRBV5-1 to TRBJ1-4; no clear D gene. Germline V gene sequence: CDR1 SGHRS, CDR2 YFSETQ. V was pared by 0 bases and J by 0 bases, with 6 bases between. This CDR3 has 15 residues. In nucleotides, the CDR3 is TGCGCCAGCAGCTTGGGCCAAGCAACTAATGAAAAACTGTTTTTT. Protein product: CASSLGQATNEKLFF.

The rearrangement joins TRBV10-3 to TRBJ2-7, with a weak D call TRBD1 (5 bases). With 5 bases removed from V and 6 bases from J, the gap between germline ends came to 14 bases. CDR3 length equals 13 residues. CDR1 ENHRY and CDR2 SYGVKD come from the germline V gene. The CDR3 DNA sequence: TGTGCCATCAGTTGGAAACAGGCTCCCGAGCAGTACTTC. Encoded protein: CAISWKQAPEQYF.

V is TRBV28 and J is TRBJ1-5; maybe TRBD1 (6 bases). The V end was cut by 7 bases, the J end by 0 bases, with 13 bases between. The germline V gene has CDR1 MDHEN and CDR2 SYDVKM. The CDR3 has 15 residues. CDR3: CASTPTGYSNQPQHF. CDR3 DNA: TGTGCCAGCACCCCGACAGGTTATAGCAATCAGCCCCAGCATTTT.

This chain links TRBV7-2 with TRBJ2-3, with no clear D. Germline loops: CDR1 SGHTA, CDR2 FQGNSA. The CDR3 spans 12 residues. Trimming shortened V by 1 base and J by 2 bases, and 1 base separated the two germline ends. The CDR3 loop is CASSLDTDTQYF. DNA for the CDR3: TGTGCCAGCAGCTTAGACACAGATACGCAGTATTTT.

Here the CDR3 reads CASRPLQGGQETQYF. CDR3 nucleotide sequence: TGTGCCAGCAGGCCACTACAGGGGGGACAAGAGACCCAGTACTTC. J is TRBJ2-5 and V is TRBV7-9, with 8 bases matching TRBD1. Germline lookup yields CDR1 SEHNR and CDR2 FQNEAQ (reference sequence). V was pared by 6 bases and J by 2 bases, with 8 bases of the junction left unmatched. This CDR3 is 15 amino acids long.

The V gene is TRBV7-2, the J gene TRBJ1-2, with D unresolved. Trimming shortened V by 0 bases and J by 6 bases, and 14 bases separated the two germline ends. CDR1 is SGHTA and CDR2 is FQGNSA in the germline V gene. This CDR3 comprises 15 residues. The CDR3 bases are TGTGCCAGCAGCTTAGCCGACTTACGGGTGGATGGCTACACCTTC. Its translation is CASSLADLRVDGYTF. Based on the CDR3 plus reference TRBV7-2 and TRBJ1-2, the full variable domain is GAGVSQSPSNKVTEKGKDVELRCDPISGHTALYWYRQSLGQGLEFLIYFQGNSAPDKSGLPSDRFSAERTGGSVSTLTIQRTQQEDSAVYLCASSLADLRVDGYTFGSGTRLTVV.

CDR3: CASSLSTGTGLYYGYTF. The CDR3 DNA reads TGTGCCAGCAGCTTAAGTACCGGGACAGGGTTGTATTATGGCTACACCTTC. The V and J genes are TRBV7-8 and TRBJ1-2, with 9 bases that match TRBD1. Trimming took 2 bases from V and 5 from J; bases not matched to a gene: 12. The germline V gene encodes CDR1 SGHVS and CDR2 FQNEAQ. This CDR3 comprises 17 residues.

The chain recombines TRBV11-2 with TRBJ2-7; D gene uncertain. Germline V gene lookup returns CDR1 SGHAT and CDR2 FQNNGV. V was shortened by 5 bases and J by 0 bases, with 2 bases between the two germline ends. The CDR3 covers 11 residues. DNA of the CDR3: TGTGCCAGCAGCCGCTCCTACGAGCAGTACTTC. Its translation: CASSRSYEQYF. Full variable domain (missing parts from reference TRBV11-2 and TRBJ2-7): EAGVAQSPRYKIIEKRQSVAFWCNPISGHATLYWYQQILGQGPKLLIQFQNNGVVDDSQLPKDRFSAERLKGVDSTLKIQPAKLEDSAVYLCASSRSYEQYFGPGTRLTVT.

V is TRBV10-3 and J is TRBJ2-3; D remains ambiguous. The CDR3 has 11 amino acids. Germline values: CDR1 ENHRY, CDR2 SYGVKD. With 8 bases removed from V and 6 bases from J, the gap between germline ends came to 9 bases. The CDR3, as DNA: TGTGCCATCCAGGACGTCGATACGCAGTATTTT. Amino acids: CAIQDVDTQYF.

The V gene is TRBV19, the J gene TRBJ1-2; D is unresolved. CDR3 length: 16 residues. The germline gives CDR1 LNHDA, CDR2 SQIVND (reference sequence). The germline V and J ends were trimmed by 3 bases and 0 bases, with 14 bases remaining between them. The CDR3 region is CASSIGGRNANYGYTF. CDR3 bases: TGTGCCAGTAGTATTGGTGGGAGGAATGCTAACTATGGCTACACCTTC. The full variable domain, in which reference TRBV19 and TRBJ1-2 provide the parts outside the CDR3, is DGGITQSPKYLFRKEGQNVTLSCEQNLNHDAMYWYRQDPGQGLRLIYYSQIVNDFQKGDIAEGYSVSREKKESFPLTVTSAQKNPTAFYLCASSIGGRNANYGYTFGSGTRLTVV.

This rearrangement joins TRBV5-1 to TRBJ1-2; D unclear. The germline V gene encodes CDR1 SGHRS and CDR2 YFSETQ. CDR3 length equals 15 residues. V lost 4 bases and J 6 bases, leaving 19 bases between the germline ends. As DNA, the CDR3 is TGCGCCAGCAGCCCAATTGGAGTAGGGTCACATGGCTACACCTTC. Translation gives CASSPIGVGSHGYTF.

V and J are TRBV7-6 and TRBJ2-3, with 8 positions matching TRBD2. Per germline, CDR1 SGHVS and CDR2 FNYEAQ. This CDR3 spans 15 amino acids. With 5 bases clipped from V and 6 bases from J, the junction kept 10 bases outside the gene matches. This chain's CDR3 is CASSLRGLAVDTQYF. The CDR3 DNA reads as TGTGCCAGCAGCCTACGAGGACTAGCCGTCGATACGCAGTATTTT. Complete variable domain (other parts from reference TRBV7-6 and TRBJ2-3): GAGVSQSPRYKVTKRGQDVALRCDPISGHVSLYWYRQALGQGPEFLTYFNYEAQQDKSGLPNDRFSAERPEGSISTLTIQRTEQRDSAMYRCASSLRGLAVDTQYFGPGTRLTVL.

The sample holds one count of this clone. V usage is TRBV4-2 and J usage is TRBJ2-2, with 11 nucleotides matching TRBD2. Germline V lookup: CDR1 LGHNA, CDR2 YNFKEQ. Losses at the gene ends were 3 bases for V and 4 bases for J; bases not matched to a gene: 4. This CDR3 comprises 16 residues. The CDR3 nucleotides read TGTGCCAGCAGCCAGAGGCTAGCGGGGGGCACCGGGGAGCTGTTTTTT. Translated, it gives CASSQRLAGGTGELFF.

This clone was recorded only once. The rearrangement links TRBV30 to TRBJ1-2; TRBD1 matches 12 bases. Germline CDR1 GTSNPN, CDR2 SVGIG (reference sequence). With V trimmed by 1 base and J by 2 bases, 5 bases remained unmatched. The CDR3 is made up of 16 amino acids. The DNA for the CDR3 is TGTGCCTGGAGTGAGGGGACAGGGGGCCCAAACTATGGCTACACCTTC. It translates to CAWSEGTGGPNYGYTF.

This chain links TRBV5-6 with TRBJ1-2; D uncertain. The CDR3 extends over 12 amino acids. The V end lost 1 base, the J end lost 6 bases, and 7 bases lay between the germline ends. Per the germline V gene, CDR1 is SGHDT and CDR2 is YYEEEE. CDR3 residues: CASSLSWDGYTF. The DNA of the CDR3 is TGTGCCAGCAGCTTGTCCTGGGATGGCTACACCTTC.

V is TRBV30 and J is TRBJ1-2; 8 nucleotides match TRBD1. The CDR3 covers 15 residues. CDR1 is GTSNPN and CDR2 is SVGIG in the germline V gene (reference sequence). With 0 bases clipped from V and 4 bases from J, the junction kept 7 bases outside the gene matches. The CDR3 here is CAWSVRTGSLYGYTF. In nucleotides, the CDR3 is TGTGCCTGGAGTGTACGGACAGGGTCCCTCTATGGCTACACCTTC.

This chain uses TRBV29-1 with TRBJ1-2; D is undetermined. Germline lookup yields CDR1 SQVTM and CDR2 ANQGSEA. The length of the CDR3 is 12 residues. The ends were cut back, 2 bases at V and 7 bases at J, with 11 bases in the middle. DNA for the CDR3: TGCAGCGTTGAAACCCCCCGTCCTGGCTACACCTTC. Protein sequence: CSVETPRPGYTF.

The rearrangement uses TRBV9 and TRBJ2-7; TRBD2 matches 7 bases. Per the germline V gene, CDR1 is SGDLS and CDR2 is YYNGEE. Losses at the gene ends were 2 bases for V and 1 base for J; bases not matched to a gene: 3. The CDR3 totals 14 residues. CDR3 amino acids: CASSVGGDSYEQYF. The CDR3 region has the DNA TGTGCCAGCAGCGTGGGAGGGGATTCCTACGAGCAGTACTTC.

This chain connects TRBV7-2 to TRBJ1-2; TRBD1 is a possible D gene (6 bases). There are 13 residues in the CDR3. CDR1 and CDR2 from the germline V gene are SGHTA and FQGNSA. The germline V and J ends were trimmed by 2 bases and 7 bases, with 11 bases remaining between them. The CDR3 DNA reads as TGTGCCAGCAGCTTAAAGGGGGGTATTGGCTACACCTTC. Amino acids: CASSLKGGIGYTF.

This chain uses TRBV30 with TRBJ1-3; maybe TRBD1 (6 bases). The CDR3 runs 14 residues. With 0 bases removed from V and 4 bases from J, the gap between germline ends came to 10 bases. Germline V CDR1 and CDR2: GTSNPN, SVGIG (reference sequence). The CDR3 DNA reads as TGTGCCTGGAGTGTCAGGGGAGCAGGAAACACCATATATTTT. This gives the protein CAWSVRGAGNTIYF.

The chain carries TRBV30 and TRBJ2-3; 13 positions agree with TRBD2. Germline CDR1 is GTSNPN and CDR2 is SVGIG (reference sequence). This CDR3 is 16 amino acids long. V shed 3 bases and J 2 bases; nucleotides not matched to a gene: 5. The CDR3 is CAWSLGLAGHTDTQYF. Here the CDR3 DNA reads TGTGCCTGGAGCCTGGGACTAGCGGGGCACACAGATACGCAGTATTTT.

CDR3 in DNA: TGCAGCGTTAAGACAGGAGGGAACACTGAAGCTTTCTTT. Its translation is CSVKTGGNTEAFF. This sequence joins TRBV29-1 and TRBJ1-1; tentative D call: TRBD1 (6 bases). This CDR3 spans 13 amino acids. V dropped 5 bases and J dropped 1 base, with 11 bases sitting between them. Germline-derived CDR1 and CDR2 are SQVTM and ANQGSEA.